A single sample gave rise to the 15 T cell receptor beta chains below, sequenced in a study of CD8 T cell repertoires and HIV-1 epitope variants. For these receptors, no antigen is known. Generated by immunoSEQ multiplex PCR, the TCRdb table keeps only in-frame clones and is missing some. The sample has approximately 4,900 clones; roughly 65% are singletons. The sample consisted of cultured CD8+ T cells derived from PBMCs. These receptor sequences come from a male donor with HIV.

This clone was seen a handful of times. The chain employs TRBV7-6 and TRBJ2-7, with D perhaps TRBD1 (6 bases). Per the germline V gene, CDR1 is SGHVS and CDR2 is FNYEAQ. The V end lost 1 base, the J end lost 2 bases, and 12 bases lay between the germline ends. The CDR3 is 15 residues long. The chain's CDR3 is CASSLEADRPYEQYF. CDR3 DNA: TGTGCCAGCAGCTTAGAAGCAGACAGGCCCTACGAGCAGTACTTC. The complete variable domain, with remaining parts taken from reference TRBV7-6 and TRBJ2-7, reads GAGVSQSPRYKVTKRGQDVALRCDPISGHVSLYWYRQALGQGPEFLTYFNYEAQQDKSGLPNDRFSAERPEGSISTLTIQRTEQRDSAMYRCASSLEADRPYEQYFGPGTRLTVT.

This clone is labeled large. The rearrangement uses TRBV4-3 and TRBJ1-4; D is undetermined. V was cut by 0 bases and J by 0 bases, with 17 bases left in between. Germline V lookup: CDR1 LGHNA, CDR2 YSLEER. There are 19 residues in the CDR3. The CDR3 region has the DNA TGCGCCAGCAGCCAAGATTCAACGGGGAACATTGCAACTAATGAAAAACTGTTTTTT. The encoded protein is CASSQDSTGNIATNEKLFF.

This clone was found once. The CDR3 DNA follows: TGCGCCAGCAGCCAAGATACAAGCAGGGGGGCAAGTGAGCAGTTCTTC. Translating it yields CASSQDTSRGASEQFF. The V call is TRBV4-3, the J call TRBJ2-1; TRBD1 might be the D (7 bases). Trimming took off 0 bases at V and 9 bases at J, with 18 bases between the two ends. Germline values: CDR1 LGHNA, CDR2 YSLEER. This CDR3 has 16 residues.

The J gene is TRBJ2-1, the V gene TRBV5-4; no definite D call. CDR3 size: 11 residues. Germline CDR1 is SGHNT and CDR2 is YYREEE (reference sequence). V dropped 4 bases and J dropped 6 bases, with 5 bases sitting between them. CDR3 loop: CASSTSNEQFF. DNA for the CDR3: TGTGCCAGCAGCACCTCCAATGAGCAGTTCTTC.

The chain is built from TRBV14 and TRBJ2-7, with D unresolved. The length of the CDR3 is 14 residues. CDR1 is SGHDN, CDR2 FVKESK, per germline. Between the trimmed V and J ends, which lost 1 base and 3 bases, there was a span of 10 bases. The CDR3 DNA is TGTGCCAGCAGCCAAGTAGAGGAGATCTACGAGCAGTACTTC. The encoded protein is CASSQVEEIYEQYF.

V is TRBV7-9 and J is TRBJ2-7, with TRBD2 matching over 11 bases. The CDR3 sequence is 14 residues long. Germline lookup yields CDR1 SEHNR and CDR2 FQNEAQ (reference sequence). With V trimmed by 5 bases and J by 3 bases, 3 bases remained unmatched. The CDR3 DNA follows: TGTGCCAGCAGCCCGACTAGCGGGATCTACGAGCAGTACTTC. It specifies CASSPTSGIYEQYF.

This chain links TRBV5-6 with TRBJ2-7; the match to TRBD1 covers 8 bases. CDR1 SGHDT and CDR2 YYEEEE come from the germline V gene. The CDR3 runs 15 residues. The V gene end was trimmed by 0 bases and the J gene end by 2 bases; junction bases not matched to a gene: 4. CDR3 protein: CASSLETGATYEQYF. The CDR3 region has the DNA TGTGCCAGCAGCTTGGAGACAGGGGCAACCTACGAGCAGTACTTC.

The chain links TRBV27 to TRBJ2-1; maybe TRBD2 (6 bases). The V end was cut by 7 bases, the J end by 0 bases, with 16 bases between. The CDR3 sequence is 16 residues long. Looked up from germline, CDR1 is MNHEY and CDR2 is SMNVEV (reference sequence). CDR3 DNA sequence: TGTGCCAGCATGGGAGGTAGCTGGAGCTCCTACAATGAGCAGTTCTTC. As protein: CASMGGSWSSYNEQFF.

This chain uses TRBV28 with TRBJ2-2; D unclear. The ends were cut back, 6 bases at V and 3 bases at J, with 14 bases in the middle. Per germline, CDR1 MDHEN and CDR2 SYDVKM. The CDR3 extends over 15 amino acids. The CDR3 DNA reads as TGTGCCAGCAGGTCTTCAGCGTTCTACACCGGGGAGCTGTTTTTT. Protein product: CASRSSAFYTGELFF.

This chain links TRBV6-6 with TRBJ2-3, with no clear D. This CDR3 has 15 residues. Germline-derived CDR1 and CDR2 are MNHNY and SVGAGI (reference sequence). V gave up 0 bases and J gave up 1 base, with 8 bases separating them. Here the CDR3 reads CASSYSPAGTDTQYF. The CDR3, as DNA: TGTGCCAGCAGTTACTCGCCGGCGGGCACAGATACGCAGTATTTT.

This chain uses TRBV6-1 with TRBJ1-4, with D tentatively TRBD1 (5 bases). Germline V gene data show CDR1 as MNHNS and CDR2 as SASEGT. The length of the CDR3 is 13 residues. Trimming shortened V by 8 bases and J by 5 bases, and 12 bases separated the two germline ends. This chain's CDR3 is CASLSRENEKLFF. The DNA for the CDR3 is TGTGCCAGCCTTTCCAGGGAGAATGAAAAACTGTTTTTT.

The chain is built from TRBV27 and TRBJ1-1; weak D call: TRBD1 (6 bases). Germline V gene lookup returns CDR1 MNHEY and CDR2 SMNVEV (reference sequence). This CDR3 has 15 amino acids. The germline V and J ends were trimmed by 3 bases and 3 bases, with 14 bases remaining between them. The CDR3 nucleotides are TGTGCCAGCAGTTTCTACACAGGGAGGGACACTGAAGCTTTCTTT. Protein: CASSFYTGRDTEAFF.

V and J are TRBV5-8 and TRBJ2-7; a possible D gene is TRBD1 (5 bases). CDR3 size: 13 residues. The V end was cut by 0 bases, the J end by 3 bases, with 7 bases between. Germline CDR1 reads SGHTS; CDR2 reads YDEGEE. Here the CDR3 DNA reads TGTGCCAGCAGCTTGGTAGGGGACTACGAGCAGTACTTC. This gives the protein CASSLVGDYEQYF. Drawing the rest from reference TRBV5-8 and TRBJ2-7, the complete variable domain is EAGVTQSPTHLIKTRGQQATLRCSPISGHTSVYWYQQALGLGLQFLLWYDEGEERNRGNFPPRFSGRQFPNYSSELNVNALELEDSALYLCASSLVGDYEQYFGPGTRLTVT.

This clone was seen a handful of times. Written as DNA, the CDR3 is TGTGCCAGCAAGTCAACATACGCGAACACCGGGGAGCTGTTTTTT. Residues: CASKSTYANTGELFF. The rearrangement links TRBV2 to TRBJ2-2; D is uncertain. The CDR3 contains 15 residues. The V end lost 7 bases, the J end lost 0 bases, and 12 bases lay between the germline ends. In germline, CDR1 is SNHLY, CDR2 FYNNEI.

This chain links TRBV27 with TRBJ1-5; the D is unclear. The CDR3 length is 14 residues. Trimming took off 3 bases at V and 0 bases at J, with 6 bases between the two ends. The germline CDR1 and CDR2 sequences are MNHEY and SMNVEV (reference sequence). The CDR3 loop is CASSLGYSNQPQHF. The CDR3 DNA reads TGTGCCAGCAGTTTGGGCTATAGCAATCAGCCCCAGCATTTT.